This T cell receptor beta chain comes out of a study of blood T cell repertoires in COVID-19. For the study at large: The United States, Italy and Spain provided the acute and convalescent COVID-19 samples. The analysed material was cDNA or gDNA that came from T cells, B-cell-depleted T cells, or PBMCs.

V shed 0 bases, J shed 5 bases, and the junction held 7 bases outside the gene matches. The germline V gene has CDR1 SGHRS and CDR2 YFSETQ. The CDR3 loop spans 15 amino acids. In the authors' methods: From reference gene primer amplification, estimates of nucleated cell counts were derived. Clones were sequenced by immunoSEQ multiplex PCR, and TCRdb holds only the in-frame ones, with some missing. That table furnishes V, J and clone size, whereas the DNA furnished D and trimming. Among approximately 200,000 clones listed, about 88% were seen once. The sequence derives from a man aged 35-49 years with acute or convalescent COVID-19. The sequenced sample consisted of peripheral blood. The V call is TRBV5-1, the J call TRBJ2-5, with TRBD1 identical over 7 bases. CDR3 sequence: CASSLVGGFGETQYF. The CDR3 region has the DNA TGCGCCAGCAGCTTGGTAGGGGGCTTCGGGGAGACCCAGTACTTC.